This T cell receptor (beta chain) was identified during a study of blood T cell repertoires in COVID-19. Looking at the study overall: The samples span acute and convalescent COVID-19 from the United States, Italy and Spain. From T cells, B-cell-depleted T cells, or PBMCs came the material, which was cDNA or gDNA.

Germline V gene lookup returns CDR1 SGHTA and CDR2 FQGNSA. V lost 6 bases to trimming and J lost 5 bases, with 11 bases between them. The CDR3 extends over 13 amino acids. How the authors handled the data: Reference gene primers were amplified, and this amplification served to estimate nucleated cell counts. The table came from immunoSEQ multiplex PCR; TCRdb's copy has only in-frame clones and leaves some out. Clone size and V and J calls were adopted from that table, with D and trimming inferred from the DNA. This sample has some 350,000 clones, with more than 75% found just once. The sequence derives from a woman aged 18-29 years who had recovered from COVID-19. This chain connects TRBV7-2 to TRBJ1-5; no reliable D call. Material: peripheral blood. The CDR3, as DNA: TGTGCCAGCAGGAGGATGCTCGATCAGCCCCAGCATTTT. This encodes CASRRMLDQPQHF.